This T cell receptor (beta chain) was sequenced for a study of T cell repertoires in cytomegalovirus infection. Study at large: In public TCR beta signatures, there were indications of both CMV infection and matching HLA type.

General study results and limits: The ex vivo response showed dominance by HLA-C-restricted CMV-specific TCR beta clonotypes. Carriers of CMV plus the relevant HLA were identified by cumulative public TCR beta family frequency.

Trimming removed 7 bases at V and 5 bases at J, with 8 bases between. This CDR3 is 12 amino acids long. Germline CDR1 MNHEY, CDR2 SMNVEV (reference sequence). TCRdb fed the reads into MiXCR, producing one record per CDR3 protein. The sample yields around 630,000 distinct CDR3 sequences, approximately 25% seen once. A word on this clonotype: What it binds is unknown.

The material sequenced was CD8+ T cells from PBMCs. The chain has TRBV27 and TRBJ2-2; D ambiguous. The source of this sequence is a human donor in good health (CMV status not recorded). Some clones in this sample may be carry-over from other donors' samples. The CDR3 spells CASKLGTGELFF. CDR3 bases: TGTGCCAGCAAATTGGGGACCGGGGAGCTGTTTTTT.